This TCR beta chain was documented in a study of CD8 T cells in Susac syndrome (dated by TCRdb to between 2018 and 2020). Study-wide context: Whether CD8+ T cell activation and differentiation in Susac syndrome was antigen driven was tested using repertoire sequencing.

What the study reported, not specific to this receptor: The TCR sequencing and HLA analysis was acknowledged to have included a relatively small number of individuals.

RNA was extracted using the RNeasy kit, and roughly 0.45 to 1 microgram was reverse transcribed with random hexamers. The immunoSEQ multiplex PCR assay, covering 54 Vbeta and 13 Jbeta segments, was used to amplify TCR beta CDR3 regions. To correct PCR amplification bias, a synthetic template baseline was used for both primer optimization and computational correction. Under the source paper's analysis protocol: Reads were annotated to V, D and J genes per IMGT and analyzed with immunoSEQ Analyzer, keeping only productive sequences. To calculate clonality, Shannon entropy was normalized by log2 of the number of productive unique sequences and then subtracted from one. For each patient and control, public and private clones were evaluated within the 100 most prevalent clones. Clones were defined as Susac-specific when absent from the healthy and MS cohorts, from over a thousand published viral clones and from other ImmuneACCESS disease sequences. The raw public data were reprocessed by TCRdb itself: fastp quality trimming at Q25, MiXCR clonotype calling, in-frame beta chains only. Identical CDR3 proteins give one entry, which carries the most common genes and DNA. V and J calls and clone size were set by TCRdb, not the authors. The sample table holds some 200,000 distinct CDR3 sequences, of which about 94% were seen once. Less than 0.12% of the sample lies in the top ten.

Relative to germline, V is missing 0 bases and J is missing 2 bases, with 3 bases of the junction outside any gene match. For CDR1 and CDR2, the germline V gene lists KGHDR and SFDVKD. From cysteine to phenylalanine, the CDR3 is 16 amino acids long. Only the CDR3 DNA stays, 48 bases, in frame from base 1. High-throughput TCR beta sequencing profiled peripheral blood CD8+ and CD4+ T cells from healthy donors, Susac syndrome patients and multiple sclerosis patients. The healthy donors served as controls matched for age and sex. Bulk CD8+ and CD4+ T cells were purified by magnetic negative isolation, whereas CD8+ TEMRA cells were enriched by FACS. Blood was collected in EDTA tubes and processed within 24 hours, with PBMCs isolated through density gradient centrifugation. PBMCs destined for TCR sequencing were cryopreserved in liquid nitrogen and later thawed in a 37 °C water bath. The sorted or isolated CD4+, CD8+ and CD8+ TEMRA cells had a purity of 90% or higher.

Concerning this clonotype: It lacks a known antigen. Base qualities are not at hand, and no much larger clone is one base apart.

This TCR came from a human donor in good health. Here the chain combines TRBV24-1 and TRBJ2-1, and 7 junctional nucleotides match TRBD2. Source material: CD4+ T cells from PBMCs. Here the CDR3 is given as CATSDLRSGAYNEQFF. The sequenced DNA: TGTGCCACCAGTGATTTGAGGAGCGGGGCCTACAATGAGCAGTTCTTC.